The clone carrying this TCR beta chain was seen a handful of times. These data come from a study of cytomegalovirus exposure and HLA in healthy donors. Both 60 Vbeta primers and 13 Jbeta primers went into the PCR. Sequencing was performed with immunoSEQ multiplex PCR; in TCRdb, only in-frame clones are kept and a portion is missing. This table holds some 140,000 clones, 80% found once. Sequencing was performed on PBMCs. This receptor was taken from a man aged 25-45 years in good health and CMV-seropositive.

The CDR3 sequence: CASSLEGQGQEQYF. The CDR3 DNA follows: TGTGCCAGCAGCTTAGAAGGACAGGGCCAAGAGCAGTACTTC. The V call is TRBV11-2, the J call TRBJ2-7; TRBD1 agrees at 8 bases. The CDR3 spans 14 residues. Germline V CDR1 and CDR2: SGHAT, FQNNGV. V dropped 0 bases and J dropped 7; count of bases not matched to a gene: 5.